Sequencing of this T cell receptor (beta chain) was carried out in a study of blood T cell repertoires in COVID-19. The authors' processing: Amplification from reference gene primers served as the basis for estimated nucleated cell counts. Profiling relied on immunoSEQ multiplex PCR, and the TCRdb table lists in-frame clones only, not all of them. V and J calls and clone size are those listed in that table; D and trimming were worked out from the DNA. The data show hundreds of thousands of clones, approximately 88% seen once. CDR3 length equals 16 residues. In germline, CDR1 is MGHRA, CDR2 YSYEKL. Germline trimming cut 5 bases from V and 4 bases from J; bases unmatched to any gene: 11.

V gene TRBV4-1 combines with J gene TRBJ1-5; 7 positions match TRBD1. This sequence originates from a man aged 35 to 55 with acute or convalescent COVID-19. Sequenced input: peripheral blood. The CDR3 bases are TGCGCCAGCAGCTTAACTCCGGACAGGTTAAATCAGCCCCAGCATTTT. Encoded protein: CASSLTPDRLNQPQHF.